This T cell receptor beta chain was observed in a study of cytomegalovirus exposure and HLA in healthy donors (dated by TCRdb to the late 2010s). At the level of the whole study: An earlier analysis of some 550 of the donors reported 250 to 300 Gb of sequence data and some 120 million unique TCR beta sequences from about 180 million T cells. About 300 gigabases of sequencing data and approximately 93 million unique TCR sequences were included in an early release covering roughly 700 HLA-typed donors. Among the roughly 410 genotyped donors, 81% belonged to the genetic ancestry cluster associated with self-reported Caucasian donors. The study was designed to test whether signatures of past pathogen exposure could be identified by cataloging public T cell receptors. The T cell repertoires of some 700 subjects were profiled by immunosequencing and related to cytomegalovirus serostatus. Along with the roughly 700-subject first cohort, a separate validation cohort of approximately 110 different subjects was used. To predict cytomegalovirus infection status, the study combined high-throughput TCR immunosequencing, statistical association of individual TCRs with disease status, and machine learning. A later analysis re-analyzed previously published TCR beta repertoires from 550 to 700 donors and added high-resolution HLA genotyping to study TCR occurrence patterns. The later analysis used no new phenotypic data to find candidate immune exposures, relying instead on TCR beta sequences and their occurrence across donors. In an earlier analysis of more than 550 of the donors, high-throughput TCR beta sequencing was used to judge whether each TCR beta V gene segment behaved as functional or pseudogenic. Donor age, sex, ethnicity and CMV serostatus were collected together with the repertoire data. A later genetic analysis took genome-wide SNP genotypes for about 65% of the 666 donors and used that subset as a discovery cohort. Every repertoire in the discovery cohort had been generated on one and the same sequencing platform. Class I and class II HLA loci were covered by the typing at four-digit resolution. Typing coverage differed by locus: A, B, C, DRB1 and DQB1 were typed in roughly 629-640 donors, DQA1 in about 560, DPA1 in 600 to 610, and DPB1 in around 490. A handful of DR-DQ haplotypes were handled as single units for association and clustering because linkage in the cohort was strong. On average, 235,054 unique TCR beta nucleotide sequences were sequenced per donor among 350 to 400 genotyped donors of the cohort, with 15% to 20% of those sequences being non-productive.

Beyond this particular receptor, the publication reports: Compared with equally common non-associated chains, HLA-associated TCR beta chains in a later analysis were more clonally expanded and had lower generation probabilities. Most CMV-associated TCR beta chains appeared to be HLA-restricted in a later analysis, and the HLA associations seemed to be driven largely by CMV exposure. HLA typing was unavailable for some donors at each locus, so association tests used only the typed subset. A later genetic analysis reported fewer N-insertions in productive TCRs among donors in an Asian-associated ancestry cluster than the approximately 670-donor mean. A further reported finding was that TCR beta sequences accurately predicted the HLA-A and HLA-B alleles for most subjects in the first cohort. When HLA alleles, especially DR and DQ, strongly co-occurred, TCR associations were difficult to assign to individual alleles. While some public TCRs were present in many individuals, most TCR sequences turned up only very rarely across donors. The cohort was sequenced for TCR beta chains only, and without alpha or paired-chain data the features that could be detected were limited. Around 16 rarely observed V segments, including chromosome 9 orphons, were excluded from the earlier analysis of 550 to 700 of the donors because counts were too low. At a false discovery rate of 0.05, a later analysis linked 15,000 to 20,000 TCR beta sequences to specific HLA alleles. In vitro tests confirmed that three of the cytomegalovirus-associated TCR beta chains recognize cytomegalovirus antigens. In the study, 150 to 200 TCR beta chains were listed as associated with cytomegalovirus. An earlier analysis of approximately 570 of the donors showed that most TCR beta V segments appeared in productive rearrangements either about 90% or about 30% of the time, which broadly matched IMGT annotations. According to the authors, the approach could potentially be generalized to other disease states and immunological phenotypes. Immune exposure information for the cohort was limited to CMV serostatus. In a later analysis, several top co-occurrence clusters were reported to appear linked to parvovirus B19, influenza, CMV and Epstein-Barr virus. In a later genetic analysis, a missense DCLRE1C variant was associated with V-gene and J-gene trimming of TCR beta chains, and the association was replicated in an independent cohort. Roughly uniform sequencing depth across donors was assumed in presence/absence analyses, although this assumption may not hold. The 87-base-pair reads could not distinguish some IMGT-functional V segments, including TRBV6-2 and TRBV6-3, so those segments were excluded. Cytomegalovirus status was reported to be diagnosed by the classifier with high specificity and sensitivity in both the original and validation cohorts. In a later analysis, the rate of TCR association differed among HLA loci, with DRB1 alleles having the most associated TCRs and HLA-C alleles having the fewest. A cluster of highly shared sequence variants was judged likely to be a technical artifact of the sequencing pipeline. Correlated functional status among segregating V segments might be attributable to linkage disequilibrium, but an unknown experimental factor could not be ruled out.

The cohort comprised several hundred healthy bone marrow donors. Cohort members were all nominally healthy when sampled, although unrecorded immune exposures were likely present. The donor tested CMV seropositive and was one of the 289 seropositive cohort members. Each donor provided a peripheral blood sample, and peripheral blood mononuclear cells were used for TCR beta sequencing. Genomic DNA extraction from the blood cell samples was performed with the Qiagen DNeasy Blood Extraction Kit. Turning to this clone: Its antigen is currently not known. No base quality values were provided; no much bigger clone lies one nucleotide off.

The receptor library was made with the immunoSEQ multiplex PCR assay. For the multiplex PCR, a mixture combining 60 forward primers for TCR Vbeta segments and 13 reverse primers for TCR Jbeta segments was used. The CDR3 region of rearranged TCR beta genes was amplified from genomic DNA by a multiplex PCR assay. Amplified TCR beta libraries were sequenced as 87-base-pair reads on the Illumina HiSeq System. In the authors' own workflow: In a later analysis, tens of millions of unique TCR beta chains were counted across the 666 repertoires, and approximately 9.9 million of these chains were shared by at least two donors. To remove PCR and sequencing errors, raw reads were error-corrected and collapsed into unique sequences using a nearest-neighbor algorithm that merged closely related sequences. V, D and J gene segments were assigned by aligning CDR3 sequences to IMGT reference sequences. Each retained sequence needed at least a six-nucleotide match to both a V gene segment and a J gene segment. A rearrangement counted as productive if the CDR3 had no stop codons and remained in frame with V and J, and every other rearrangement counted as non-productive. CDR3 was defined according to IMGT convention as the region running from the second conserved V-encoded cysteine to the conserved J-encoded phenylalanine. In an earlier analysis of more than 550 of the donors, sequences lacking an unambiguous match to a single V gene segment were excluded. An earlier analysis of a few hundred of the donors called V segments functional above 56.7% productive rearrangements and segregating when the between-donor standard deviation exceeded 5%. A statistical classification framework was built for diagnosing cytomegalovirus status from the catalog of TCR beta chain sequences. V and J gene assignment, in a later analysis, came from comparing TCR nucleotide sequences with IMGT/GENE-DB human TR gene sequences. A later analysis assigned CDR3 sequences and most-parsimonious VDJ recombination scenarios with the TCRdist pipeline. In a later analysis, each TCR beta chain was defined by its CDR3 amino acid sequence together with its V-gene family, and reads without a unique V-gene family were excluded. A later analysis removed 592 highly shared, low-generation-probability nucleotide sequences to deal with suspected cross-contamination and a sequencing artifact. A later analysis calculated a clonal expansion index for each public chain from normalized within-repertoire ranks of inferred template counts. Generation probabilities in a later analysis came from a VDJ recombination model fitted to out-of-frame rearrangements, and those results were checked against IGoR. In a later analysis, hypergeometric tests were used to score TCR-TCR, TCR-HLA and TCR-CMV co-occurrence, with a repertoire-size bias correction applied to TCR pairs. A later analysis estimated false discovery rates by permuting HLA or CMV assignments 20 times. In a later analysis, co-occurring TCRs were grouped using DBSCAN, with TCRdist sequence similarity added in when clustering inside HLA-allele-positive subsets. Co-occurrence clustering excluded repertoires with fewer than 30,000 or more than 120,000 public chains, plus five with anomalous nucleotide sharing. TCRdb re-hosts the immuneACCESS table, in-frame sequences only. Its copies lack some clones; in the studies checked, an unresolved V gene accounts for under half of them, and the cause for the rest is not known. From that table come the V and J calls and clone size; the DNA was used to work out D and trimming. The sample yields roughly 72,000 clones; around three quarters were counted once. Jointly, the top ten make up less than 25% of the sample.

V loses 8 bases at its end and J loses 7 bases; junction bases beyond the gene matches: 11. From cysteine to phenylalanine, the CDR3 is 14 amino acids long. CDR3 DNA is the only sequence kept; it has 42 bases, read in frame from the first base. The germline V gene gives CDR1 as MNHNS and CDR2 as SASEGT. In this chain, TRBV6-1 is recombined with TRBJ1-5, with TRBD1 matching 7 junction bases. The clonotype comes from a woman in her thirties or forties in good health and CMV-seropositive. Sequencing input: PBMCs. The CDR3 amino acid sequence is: CASSGTAQPQPQHF. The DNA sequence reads TGTGCCAGCTCTGGGACAGCCCAGCCCCAGCCCCAGCATTTT.